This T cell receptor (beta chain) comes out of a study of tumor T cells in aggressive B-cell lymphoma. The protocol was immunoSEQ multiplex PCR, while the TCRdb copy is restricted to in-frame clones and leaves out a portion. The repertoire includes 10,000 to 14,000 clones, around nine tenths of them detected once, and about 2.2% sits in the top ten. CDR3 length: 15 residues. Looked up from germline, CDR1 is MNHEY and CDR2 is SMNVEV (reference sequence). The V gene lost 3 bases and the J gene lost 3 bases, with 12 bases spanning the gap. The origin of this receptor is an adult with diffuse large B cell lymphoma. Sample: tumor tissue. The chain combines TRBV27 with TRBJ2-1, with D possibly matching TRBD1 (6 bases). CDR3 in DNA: TGTGCCAGCAGTTTGACCGGGACACGCTACAATGAGCAGTTCTTC. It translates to CASSLTGTRYNEQFF.